The 15 T cell receptor beta chains reported below all come from one sample, sequenced in a study of T-cell memory formation after mild COVID-19. From the 5' RACE reads, TCRdb called clonotypes with MiXCR, one entry per CDR3 protein. The sample shows hundreds of thousands of distinct CDR3 sequences, approximately 20% of them seen only once. Sequenced material: PBMCs or a T cell subset sorted from them (not recorded which). These receptor sequences come from an adult woman who had mild COVID-19 (a few samples of this study predate the infection). Cell type and time point are not known.

This clonotype occurred a few times. J is TRBJ2-3 and V is TRBV7-9, with D uncertain. This CDR3 contains 15 residues. Trimming left V 3 bases short and J 6 bases short, with 16 bases between. In germline, CDR1 is SEHNR, CDR2 FQNEAQ (reference sequence). The CDR3 reads CASSLNPSGRDTQYF. Written as DNA, the CDR3 is TGTGCCAGCAGCTTGAACCCTTCAGGTCGTGATACGCAGTATTTT.

This clonotype is a singleton in its sample. The chain uses TRBV18 and TRBJ1-1, with 10 bases aligning to TRBD1. Unmatched junction bases numbered 11, after V lost 4 bases and J lost 6 bases. There are 16 residues in the CDR3. Germline CDR1 reads KGHSH; CDR2 reads LQKENI. The CDR3 nucleotides are TGTGCCAGCTCACTCTCCGAGGAGACAGGGGGCCCTGAAGCTTTCTTT. Translation gives CASSLSEETGGPEAFF.

This clonotype was observed a few times. This rearrangement joins TRBV28 to TRBJ2-5; either TRBD1 or TRBD2 may fit D (5 bases each). Germline lookup yields CDR1 MDHEN and CDR2 SYDVKM. The CDR3 is 15 amino acids. The V end was cut by 5 bases, the J end by 5 bases, with 18 bases between. In DNA, the CDR3 is TGTGCCAGCAGTCCCTCCAGGGTCGGCGGGGAGACCCAGTACTTC. Translated: CASSPSRVGGETQYF. The full variable domain, completed using reference TRBV28 and TRBJ2-5, is DVKVTQSSRYLVKRTGEKVFLECVQDMDHENMFWYRQDPGLGLRLIYFSYDVKMKEKGDIPEGYSVSREKKERFSLILESASTNQTSMYLCASSPSRVGGETQYFGPGTRLLVL.

V and J are TRBV7-2 and TRBJ1-5; maybe TRBD1 (5 bases). This CDR3 region has 17 residues. Germline values: CDR1 SGHTA, CDR2 FQGNSA. The V gene lost 1 base and the J gene lost 3 bases, with 16 bases spanning the gap. The CDR3 nucleotides read TGTGCCAGCAGCTTAGTTGGGGGGGGAGTGATCAATCAGCCCCAGCATTTT. Translation gives CASSLVGGGVINQPQHF.

J is TRBJ1-1 and V is TRBV18, with no clear D. Germline CDR1 and CDR2: KGHSH and LQKENI. This CDR3 has 13 amino acids. Between the trimmed V and J ends, which lost 2 bases and 2 bases, there was a span of 6 bases. The CDR3 region is CASSPDHNTEAFF. In DNA, the CDR3 is TGTGCCAGCTCACCAGACCATAACACTGAAGCTTTCTTT.

In its sample, this clonotype was seen many times. CDR3 nucleotides: TGTGCCAGCAGTTACGGGGGTATCTCTGGAAACACCATATATTTT. This codes for CASSYGGISGNTIYF. The chain carries TRBV6-5 and TRBJ1-3, with D perhaps TRBD1 (5 bases). This CDR3 spans 15 amino acids. V shed 2 bases and J shed 0 bases, with 8 bases lying between them. CDR1 and CDR2 from the germline V gene are MNHEY and SVGAGI.

This clonotype appeared a few times. This chain links TRBV15 with TRBJ2-3; weak D call: TRBD2 (5 bases). The V gene's germline CDR1 is LNHNV and CDR2 YYDKDF (reference sequence). V lost 5 bases and J lost 3, with 6 bases in between. This CDR3 comprises 12 residues. CDR3 amino acids: CATSRGTDTQYF. CDR3 nucleotide sequence: TGTGCCACCAGCCGAGGGACAGATACGCAGTATTTT.

This clonotype was detected a few times. The rearrangement joins TRBV27 to TRBJ2-2, with TRBD1 as a possible D gene (6 bases). Germline assignment: CDR1 MNHEY and CDR2 SMNVEV (reference sequence). CDR3 size: 16 residues. Trimming pared 6 bases from V and 0 bases from J, leaving 14 bases between. For the CDR3, the DNA is TGTGCCAGCAGCTTGGCCGGGACAACGAACACCGGGGAGCTGTTTTTT. Protein: CASSLAGTTNTGELFF.

This clonotype was counted a few times. The chain employs TRBV5-1 and TRBJ2-3; 7 nucleotides align to TRBD1. Germline values: CDR1 SGHRS, CDR2 YFSETQ. CDR3 length equals 14 residues. J lost 5 bases, V lost 8 bases, and 11 bases had no gene match. DNA of the CDR3: TGCGCCAGTTCAAAGGGGGCTGGTGGAGATACGCAGTATTTT. This encodes CASSKGAGGDTQYF.

In this sample, this clonotype turned up a few times. This chain connects TRBV4-2 to TRBJ2-3; 9 nucleotides line up with TRBD2. Germline assignment: CDR1 LGHNA and CDR2 YNFKEQ. V lost 3 bases, J lost 1 base, and 5 bases stayed unmatched. This CDR3 is built from 16 residues. Here the CDR3 DNA reads TGTGCCAGCAGCCAGGTAGCGGGAGTGGGCACAGATACGCAGTATTTT. This encodes CASSQVAGVGTDTQYF.

The chain recombines TRBV2 with TRBJ2-1; a possible D gene is TRBD2 (5 bases). The CDR3 loop spans 14 amino acids. Per germline, CDR1 SNHLY and CDR2 FYNNEI. V was cut by 8 bases and J by 0 bases, with 11 bases left in between. The CDR3, as DNA: TGTGCCAGCGAGGGTGCGGTCTCCTACAATGAGCAGTTCTTC. This codes for CASEGAVSYNEQFF.

The chain recombines TRBV7-9 with TRBJ2-7, with TRBD2 matching over 7 bases. Germline loops: CDR1 SEHNR, CDR2 FQNEAQ (reference sequence). With 5 bases clipped from V and 1 base from J, the junction kept 14 bases outside the gene matches. The CDR3 runs 17 residues. The CDR3 loop reads CASSPTREGFRSYEQYF. CDR3 coding DNA: TGTGCCAGCAGCCCTACCAGGGAGGGGTTCCGATCCTACGAGCAGTACTTC.

The gene calls are TRBV5-5 and TRBJ2-5; a possible D gene is TRBD2 (6 bases). Germline V gives CDR1 SGHKS, CDR2 YYEKEE (reference sequence). V lost 4 bases, J lost 5 bases, and 18 bases lay in between. The CDR3 consists of 15 residues. The CDR3 loop reads CASSPQTSGGETQYF. The CDR3 DNA is TGTGCCAGCAGCCCCCAGACCTCCGGAGGGGAGACCCAGTACTTC.

This clonotype was recorded many times. The chain is built from TRBV15 and TRBJ2-1; 12 nucleotides agree with TRBD2. The V segment lost 4 bases and the J segment 8 bases; nucleotides outside the gene matches: 9. The CDR3 has 16 residues. Germline CDR1 LNHNV, CDR2 YYDKDF (reference sequence). This CDR3 is CATSTHLAGGPDEQFF. For the CDR3, the DNA is TGTGCCACCAGCACCCACCTAGCGGGAGGGCCCGATGAGCAGTTCTTC. Using reference TRBV15 and TRBJ2-1 for the parts outside the CDR3, the full variable domain is DAMVIQNPRYQVTQFGKPVTLSCSQTLNHNVMYWYQQKSSQAPKLLFHYYDKDFNNEADTPDNFQSRRPNTSFCFLDIRSPGLGDTAMYLCATSTHLAGGPDEQFFGPGTRLTVL.

This clonotype came up a few times. The chain couples TRBV7-8 to TRBJ2-5; TRBD2 matches at 8 bases. V shed 7 bases and J 5 bases; nucleotides not matched to a gene: 9. CDR3 length equals 14 residues. Germline V gene data show CDR1 as SGHVS and CDR2 as FQNEAQ. The CDR3: CASTRLASRETQYF. DNA of the CDR3: TGTGCCAGCACGAGACTAGCGAGCAGGGAGACCCAGTACTTC.